This TCR beta chain was sequenced for a study of cytomegalovirus exposure and HLA in healthy donors. Study results and limitations: Subsequent analysis showed first-cohort TCR clusters tending to co-occur in 95 to 150 validation repertoires.

Note on this clone: Its antigen is currently unknown.

CDR3 length: 15 amino acids. Trimming took off 6 bases at V and 0 bases at J, with 12 bases between the two ends. The germline V gene has CDR1 MNHEY and CDR2 SVGAGI. Profiling relied on immunoSEQ multiplex PCR, and the TCRdb table lists in-frame clones only, not all of them. Of around 400,000 clones listed, roughly 88% were seen once; the top ten hold 0.83%. This chain uses TRBV6-5 with TRBJ1-5, with a weak D call TRBD1 (5 bases). The sequence was obtained from a woman aged 18-29 years in good health and CMV-seronegative. Sequenced: PBMCs. CDR3 nucleotides: TGTGCCAGCAGGCCAGGGACTAATAGCAATCAGCCCCAGCATTTT. It translates to CASRPGTNSNQPQHF.